This TCR beta chain is from a study of cytomegalovirus exposure and HLA in healthy donors. Turning to the study itself: The platform used for the 120 or so validation repertoires matched that of the approximately 670 first-cohort repertoires, a later analysis reported. Study-wide findings and caveats: According to the study, 160 or so TCR beta chains were cytomegalovirus-associated. Later, an analysis found that TCR clusters from the first cohort tended to co-occur in the 130 or so validation repertoires.

TCRdb keeps only in-frame clones here, not all; method: immunoSEQ multiplex PCR. The sample includes hundreds of thousands of clones, around 87% seen only once; the top ten take 2%. V was clipped by 1 base and J by 10 bases, with 11 bases between them. Germline CDR1 reads SGHDT; CDR2 reads YYEEEE. The CDR3 has 12 residues. The study drew the donors from its approximately 110-subject validation cohort, separate from the approximately 700-subject first cohort. A word on this clone: Its antigen is unknown.

Sequences were obtained from PBMCs. This chain links TRBV5-6 with TRBJ1-1, with a possible D match to TRBD1 (6 bases). The sequence derives from a young woman in good health and CMV-seropositive. The CDR3 bases are TGTGCCAGCAGCTTGCGTCCAGGGGCAGCTTTCTTT. It translates to CASSLRPGAAFF.